The source of this T cell receptor (beta chain) is a study of shared clonotypes between healthy human individuals. Notes on the study in general: Naive subsets generally exceeded memory subsets in estimated richness.

Germline V gene sequence: CDR1 PRHDT, CDR2 FYEKMQ (reference sequence). V dropped 5 bases and J dropped 0 bases, with 11 bases sitting between them. The CDR3 is 14 amino acids. It was CD45RO-negative cells, positively selected for CCR7, that made up naive CD8 cells, with terminally differentiated effector memory CD45RA+ cells excluded. Comment on this clone: Its antigen is undetermined.

The repertoire was sequenced with immunoSEQ multiplex PCR; TCRdb's copy has only in-frame clones and lacks some. The sample shows millions of clones, approximately 94% of them seen only once. Source material: naive CD8+ T cells sorted from blood. This chain links TRBV13 with TRBJ2-7; tentative D call: TRBD1 (6 bases). This clonotype was sampled from a young man in good health. The CDR3 spells CASSQTGSSYEQYF. The CDR3 DNA reads as TGTGCCAGCAGCCAGACAGGTTCCTCCTACGAGCAGTACTTC.